This TCR beta chain was captured in a study of a mutant IDH1 vaccine in newly diagnosed glioma (TCRdb year 2021). Describing the broader study: Vaccination began 4-6 weeks after radiotherapy alone, or alongside temozolomide cycles in the chemotherapy-containing groups. Prior to enrollment, standard therapy consisting of radiotherapy alone, temozolomide alone, or radiochemotherapy with temozolomide had been administered to patients, with the combination being received by most patients. The week-35 safety follow-up took place at visit V12, and the week-47 end of study took place at visit V13. Six visits were used for peripheral blood collection: V03 (baseline), V05, V07, V10, V12 and V13. Of the approximately 35 treated patients, 62.5% were male and about 40% were female, and a mean age of 40.4 years was recorded. Longitudinal TCRB deep sequencing was done for some 26 treated patients, wherever samples were available for exploratory analyses. Overall study outcomes, separate from this receptor: PBMC samples for TCRB deep sequencing were selected based on availability. Vaccine-induced immune responses across multiple MHC alleles were detected in 85% to 95% of patients. The authors stated that sample limitations prevented analyses of patient blood samples from being reproduced. No apparent relationship was observed between pseudoprogression and alterations in the top peripheral T cell clonotypes detected by TCRB sequencing.

Receptors were amplified or captured by the immunoSEQ multiplex PCR assay. Rearranged TCR beta chain sequences were amplified with the hsTCRB Kit following the manufacturer's protocol. Sequencing of TCRB libraries was carried out on an Illumina MiSeq. The authors' pipeline ran thus. Demultiplexing, trimming and gene mapping were performed with the kit vendor's proprietary platform. TCRdb holds this immuneACCESS table with in-frame rearrangements only. Some clones are missing; in checked studies, unresolved V genes explain under half, and the rest has no known cause. The DNA gave D and trimming, while V, J and clone size come from that table. Here the sample has tens of thousands of clones; 74% occur a single time. About 4.9% of the sample goes to the ten largest clones. This clone is described as medium-sized (0.01 to 0.1%). This receptor's antigen is unknown. Per-base quality was not reported, and no clone a single base away is much larger than it.

The time point label corresponds to: week 35, safety follow-up. Every vaccine dose consisted of 300 ug of a 20-mer mutant IDH1 peptide in Montanide, administered subcutaneously together with topical imiquimod. Patients were given eight vaccinations, in weeks 1, 3, 5, 7, 11, 15, 19 and 23, which matched visits V03 through V10. The donors had newly diagnosed IDH1-mutant astrocytomas of WHO grade 3 or 4 that showed loss of nuclear ATRX. The samples were drawn from NOA16, a multicentre, single-arm, open-label phase I trial in Germany that tested a mutant IDH1 peptide vaccine in humans for the first time. The DNeasy Blood and Tissue Kit was used to extract genomic DNA from EDTA blood for TCRB sequencing. The TCR sequence derives from a man aged 45-65 years with glioma. The sequenced sample was PBMCs, obtained from a glioma patient whose treatment included an IDH1 peptide vaccine.

CDR3 loop: CASSISHQGTDEQYF. The bases are TGTGCCAGCAGTATCTCTCACCAGGGGACTGACGAGCAGTACTTC. In this chain, TRBV28 is recombined with TRBJ2-7, with a tentative D call of TRBD1 or TRBD2, each matching 6 bases. The CDR3, cysteine through phenylalanine, is 15 amino acids long. The retained sequence is limited to the CDR3, 45 bases, with the frame set at the first base. The germline ends are 19 bases apart after V is trimmed by 5 bases and J by 5 bases. According to the germline V gene, CDR1 reads MDHEN and CDR2 reads SYDVKM.